Shown below are 8 T cell receptor beta chains from a single sample sequenced in a study of CD8 T cells in ankylosing spondylitis. TCRdb re-derived calls from the 5' RACE reads in MiXCR, one entry per CDR3 protein. Of fewer than 750,000 distinct CDR3 sequences in the sample, over 15% were seen once. These receptors are not linked to any known antigen. Study outcomes and limitations: What seemed typical of ankylosing spondylitis blood was a TCR beta motif built from several highly homologous variants.

Sequencing was performed on blood, either unsorted or a sorted T cell fraction (not recorded which). These TCRs come from a male donor with ankylosing spondylitis.

This clonotype was observed a handful of times. The chain links TRBV29-1 to TRBJ2-7, with D possibly being TRBD2 (5 bases). The V gene lost 2 bases and the J gene lost 3 bases, with 11 bases spanning the gap. The germline V gene has CDR1 SQVTM and CDR2 ANQGSEA. The CDR3 has 13 residues. The CDR3 bases are TGCAGCGTTGAACCGGGATCGGGCTACGAGCAGTACTTC. Its translation is CSVEPGSGYEQYF.

The V call is TRBV20-1, the J call TRBJ2-5, with 11 bases fitting TRBD2. In germline, CDR1 is DFQATT, CDR2 SNEGSKA (reference sequence). The CDR3 has 15 amino acids. The trim removed 2 bases at V and 5 bases at J, leaving 7 bases unmatched. Here the CDR3 DNA reads TGCAGTGCTAGAACCCCTAGCGGGGGGCAGGAGACCCAGTACTTC. Its protein product is CSARTPSGGQETQYF.

This clonotype was observed a handful of times. The chain uses TRBV7-8 and TRBJ2-3; 7 nucleotides align to TRBD2. CDR3 length equals 15 residues. The ends lost 5 bases at V and 6 bases at J; junction bases unmatched: 11. The germline V gene encodes CDR1 SGHVS and CDR2 FQNEAQ. The CDR3 DNA reads TGTGCCAGCAGCCCCCGGGAGGTAGCGACGGATACGCAGTATTTT. Encoded protein: CASSPREVATDTQYF. Looking up the rest from reference TRBV7-8 and TRBJ2-3 gives the full variable domain: GAGVSQSPRYKVAKRGQDVALRCDPISGHVSLFWYQQALGQGPEFLTYFQNEAQLDKSGLPSDRFFAERPEGSVSTLKIQRTQQEDSAVYLCASSPREVATDTQYFGPGTRLTVL.

This clonotype was counted at least ten times. Here the CDR3 reads CSVEGQGAYNEQFF. CDR3 nucleotide sequence: TGCAGCGTTGAGGGTCAGGGGGCCTACAATGAGCAGTTCTTC. The gene calls are TRBV29-1 and TRBJ2-1; TRBD1 matches at 7 bases. CDR1 and CDR2 (germline): SQVTM, ANQGSEA. The CDR3 is 14 amino acids. V was clipped by 3 bases and J by 2 bases; unmatched bases: 4.

This clonotype has a handful of counts. The chain joins TRBV6-2 or TRBV6-3 to TRBJ2-1; D is unclear. CDR1 is MNHEY and CDR2 is SVGEGT in the germline V gene. Trimming removed 4 bases at V and 7 bases at J, with 14 bases between. The CDR3 spans 14 residues. CDR3 DNA: TGTGCCAGCAGTTCCCTCAATAAATGGAATGAGCAGTTCTTC. It codes for CASSSLNKWNEQFF.

This chain connects TRBV10-3 to TRBJ2-5; D remains ambiguous. The CDR3 runs to 13 residues. V lost 4 bases and J lost 7, with 13 bases in between. Germline V gene data show CDR1 as ENHRY and CDR2 as SYGVKD. CDR3 in DNA: TGTGCCATCAGTGCTCCAAAGAATCCGACCCAGTACTTC. Translation gives CAISAPKNPTQYF.

The table lists this clonotype with a count of one. This chain joins TRBV20-1 and TRBJ2-4; 7 bases fit TRBD1. V shed 6 bases, J shed 7 bases, and the junction held 9 bases outside the gene matches. Germline V CDR1 and CDR2: DFQATT, SNEGSKA (reference sequence). This CDR3 has 13 residues. This CDR3 reads CSAGGGQKNIQYF. The CDR3 bases are TGCAGTGCAGGGGGCGGACAAAAGAACATTCAGTACTTC.

The CDR3, as DNA: TGTGCCAGCAGCTTAGTGTCAGGTGGGGTAGCCAAAAACATTCAGTACTTC. Protein sequence: CASSLVSGGVAKNIQYF. The chain joins TRBV7-9 to TRBJ2-4; D gene unclear. The CDR3 spans 17 residues. Trimming cost V 1 base and J 0 bases, with 13 bases left between them. The germline gives CDR1 SEHNR, CDR2 FQNEAQ (reference sequence).